The present TCR beta chain was sequenced within a study of shared clonotypes between healthy human individuals. Method: immunoSEQ multiplex PCR; TCRdb's copy keeps in-frame clones and lacks some. This sample has roughly 660,000 clones, with around 91% found just once. In germline, CDR1 is SGDLS, CDR2 YYNGEE. V gave up 0 bases and J gave up 6 bases; unmatched junction bases: 1. The CDR3 has 14 residues. The TCR sequence derives from a man aged 18 to 29 in good health. Some clones in this sample may be carry-over from other donors' samples. Source material: memory CD8+ T cells from PBMCs. Subset defined: CD45RO+ cells pooled with CCR7-negative TemRA cells. The chain uses TRBV9 and TRBJ2-1; 9 positions match TRBD2. The CDR3 DNA reads as TGTGCCAGCAGCGTAGATAGCGGGAGCAATGAGCAGTTCTTC. Its translation: CASSVDSGSNEQFF.